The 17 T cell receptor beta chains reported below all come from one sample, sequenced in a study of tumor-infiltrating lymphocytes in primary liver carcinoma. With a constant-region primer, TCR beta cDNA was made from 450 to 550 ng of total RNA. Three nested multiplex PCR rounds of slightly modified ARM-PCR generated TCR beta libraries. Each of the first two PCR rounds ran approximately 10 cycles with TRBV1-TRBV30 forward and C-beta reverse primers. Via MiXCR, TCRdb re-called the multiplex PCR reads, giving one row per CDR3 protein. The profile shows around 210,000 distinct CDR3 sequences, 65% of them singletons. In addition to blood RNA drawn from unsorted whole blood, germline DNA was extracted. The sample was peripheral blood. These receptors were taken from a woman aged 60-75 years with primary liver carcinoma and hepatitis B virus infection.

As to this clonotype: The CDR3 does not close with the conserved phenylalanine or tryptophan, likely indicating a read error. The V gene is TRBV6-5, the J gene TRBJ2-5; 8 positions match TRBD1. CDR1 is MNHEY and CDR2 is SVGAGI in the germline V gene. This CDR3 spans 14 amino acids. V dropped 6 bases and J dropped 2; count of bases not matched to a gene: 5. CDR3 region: CASRGQAIQETQYL. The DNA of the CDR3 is TGTGCCAGCAGGGGACAGGCTATACAAGAGACCCAGTACTTA.

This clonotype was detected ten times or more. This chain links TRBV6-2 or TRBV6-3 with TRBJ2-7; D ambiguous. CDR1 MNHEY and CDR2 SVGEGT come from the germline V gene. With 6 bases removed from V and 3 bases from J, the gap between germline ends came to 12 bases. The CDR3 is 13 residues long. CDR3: CASSPGPDYEQYF. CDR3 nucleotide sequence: TGTGCCAGCAGCCCCGGGCCAGACTACGAGCAGTACTTC.

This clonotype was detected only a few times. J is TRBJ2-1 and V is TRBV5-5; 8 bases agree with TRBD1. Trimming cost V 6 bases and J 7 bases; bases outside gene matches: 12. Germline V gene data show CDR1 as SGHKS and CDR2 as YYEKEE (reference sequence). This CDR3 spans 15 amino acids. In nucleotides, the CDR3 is TGTGCCAGCACCTTTTTCGGACAGGGTAAGAATGAGCAGTTCTTC. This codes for CASTFFGQGKNEQFF. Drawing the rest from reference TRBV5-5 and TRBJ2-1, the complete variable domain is DAGVTQSPTHLIKTRGQQVTLRCSPISGHKSVSWYQQVLGQGPQFIFQYYEKEERGRGNFPDRFSARQFPNYSSELNVNALLLGDSALYLCASTFFGQGKNEQFFGPGTRLTVL.

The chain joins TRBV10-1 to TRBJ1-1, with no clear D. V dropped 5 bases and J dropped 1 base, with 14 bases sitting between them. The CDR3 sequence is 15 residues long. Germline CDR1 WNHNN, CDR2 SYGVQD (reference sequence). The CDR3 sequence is CASSSGRLGNTEAFF. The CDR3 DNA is TGCGCCAGCAGTTCGGGCCGACTGGGGAACACTGAAGCTTTCTTT.

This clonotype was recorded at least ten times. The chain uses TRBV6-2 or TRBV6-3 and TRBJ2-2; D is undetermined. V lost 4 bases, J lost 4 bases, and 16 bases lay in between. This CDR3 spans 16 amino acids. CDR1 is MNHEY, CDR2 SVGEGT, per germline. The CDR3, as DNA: TGTGCCAGCAGTTCCCGGACGGATTGGGGCACCGGGGAGCTGTTTTTT. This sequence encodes CASSSRTDWGTGELFF.

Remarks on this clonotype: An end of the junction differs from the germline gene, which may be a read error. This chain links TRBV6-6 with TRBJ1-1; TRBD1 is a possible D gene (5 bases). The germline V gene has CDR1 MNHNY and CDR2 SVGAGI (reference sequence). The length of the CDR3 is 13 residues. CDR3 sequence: CASTGTVNTGAFF. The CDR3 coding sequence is TGTGCCAGTACCGGGACGGTGAACACTGGAGCTTTCTTT.

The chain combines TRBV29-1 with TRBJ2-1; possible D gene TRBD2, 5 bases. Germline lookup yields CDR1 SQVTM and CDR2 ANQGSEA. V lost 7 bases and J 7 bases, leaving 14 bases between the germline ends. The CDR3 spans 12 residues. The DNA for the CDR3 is TGCAGCGCCCGCGCGGGCGGAAATGAGCAGTTCTTC. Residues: CSARAGGNEQFF.

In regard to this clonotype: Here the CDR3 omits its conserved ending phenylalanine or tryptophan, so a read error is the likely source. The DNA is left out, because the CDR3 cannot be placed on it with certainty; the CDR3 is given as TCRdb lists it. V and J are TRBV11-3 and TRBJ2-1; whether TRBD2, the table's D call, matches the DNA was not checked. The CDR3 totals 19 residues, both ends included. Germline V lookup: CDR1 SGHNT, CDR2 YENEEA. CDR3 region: CASSAGHGGLAGGYNEHFL.

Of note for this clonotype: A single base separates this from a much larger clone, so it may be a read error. CDR3 in DNA: TGTGCCAGCAGCTCAACGGACAGGGCCACGAATGAAAGACTGTTTTTT. Amino acids: CASSSTDRATNERLFF. J is TRBJ1-4 and V is TRBV4-2; TRBD1 matches 8 bases. Germline CDR1 LGHNA, CDR2 YNFKEQ. The CDR3 length is 16 residues.

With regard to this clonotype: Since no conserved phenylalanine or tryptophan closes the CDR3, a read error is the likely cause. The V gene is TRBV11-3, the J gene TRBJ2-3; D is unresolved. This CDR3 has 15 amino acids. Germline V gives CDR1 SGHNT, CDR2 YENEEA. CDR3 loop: CASSLDRHTIDTQYS. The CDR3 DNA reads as TGCGCCAGCAGCTTAGATCGACATACTATAGATACGCAGTATTCT.

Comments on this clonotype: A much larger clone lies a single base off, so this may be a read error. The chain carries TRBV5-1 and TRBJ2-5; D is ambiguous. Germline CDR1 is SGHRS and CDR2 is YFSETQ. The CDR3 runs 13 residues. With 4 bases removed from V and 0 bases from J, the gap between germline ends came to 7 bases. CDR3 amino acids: CASSLHDQETQYF. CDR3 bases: TGCGCCAGCAGCCTCCACGACCAAGAGACCCAGTACTTC.

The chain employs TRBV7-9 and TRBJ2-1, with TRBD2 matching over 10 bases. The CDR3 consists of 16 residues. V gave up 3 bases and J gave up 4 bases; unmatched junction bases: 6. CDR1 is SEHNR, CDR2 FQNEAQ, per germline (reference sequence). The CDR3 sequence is CASSFKREGYYNEQFF. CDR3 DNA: TGTGCCAGCAGCTTCAAGCGGGAGGGCTATTACAATGAGCAGTTCTTC.

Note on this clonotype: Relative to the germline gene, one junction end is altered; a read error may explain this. The CDR3 DNA is TGTGCCAGCAGTGGGGCAGTGGCGGCAGATACGCAGTACTTT. This encodes CASSGAVAADTQYF. This chain joins TRBV6-1 and TRBJ2-3; D is uncertain. Germline V gives CDR1 MNHNS, CDR2 SASEGT. The CDR3 spans 14 residues.

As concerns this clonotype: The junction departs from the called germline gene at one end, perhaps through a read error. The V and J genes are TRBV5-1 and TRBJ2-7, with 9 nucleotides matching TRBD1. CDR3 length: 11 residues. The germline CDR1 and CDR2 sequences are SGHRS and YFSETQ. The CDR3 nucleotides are TGCGCCAGCAGCCCGGGACAGGGTGTCAACTTC. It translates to CASSPGQGVNF.

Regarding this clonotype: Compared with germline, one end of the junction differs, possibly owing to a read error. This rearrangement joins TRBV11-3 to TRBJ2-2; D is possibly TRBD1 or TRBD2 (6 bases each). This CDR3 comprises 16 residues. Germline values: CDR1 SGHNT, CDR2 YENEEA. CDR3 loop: CASSPKGRRDTGELFF. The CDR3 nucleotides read TGTGCCAGCAGCCCAAAGGGCAGGAGGGACACCGGGGAGTTGTTTTTT. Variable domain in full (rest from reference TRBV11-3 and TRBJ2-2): EAGVVQSPRYKIIEKKQPVAFWCNPISGHNTLYWYLQNLGQGPELLIRYENEEAVDDSQLPKDRFSAERLKGVDSTLKIQPAELGDSAVYLCASSPKGRRDTGELFFGEGSRLTVL.

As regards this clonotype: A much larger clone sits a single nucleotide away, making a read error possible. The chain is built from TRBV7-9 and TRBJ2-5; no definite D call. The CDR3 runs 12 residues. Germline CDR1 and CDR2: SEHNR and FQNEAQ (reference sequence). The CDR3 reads CASSLASEIQYF. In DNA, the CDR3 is TGTGCCAGCAGCTTAGCGTCCGAGATCCAGTACTTC.

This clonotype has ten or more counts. The CDR3 is CASRMVRDTGELFF. CDR3 nucleotides: TGTGCCAGCAGAATGGTGAGGGACACCGGGGAGCTGTTTTTT. This chain joins TRBV6-5 and TRBJ2-2, with a tentative D call TRBD2 (5 bases). The CDR3 is 14 residues long. Germline loops: CDR1 MNHEY, CDR2 SVGAGI. Trimming stripped 6 bases from V and 3 bases from J, with 11 bases between.